This T cell receptor (beta chain) was identified during a study of PD-1 blockade in classical Hodgkin lymphoma. Trimming removed 6 bases from V and 5 bases from J, with 13 bases in between. The CDR3 sequence is 14 residues long. The germline V gene has CDR1 MRHNA and CDR2 SNTAGT. Each patient experienced a relapse that followed autologous stem cell transplantation, and brentuximab vedotin exposure varied. For this clone: As yet, its antigen is unknown.

Study-wide results and caveats: Compared with baseline, CD4+ but not CD8+ TCR diversity had risen significantly by C4D1.

Profiling relied on immunoSEQ multiplex PCR, and the TCRdb table lists in-frame clones only, not all of them. This sample yields 15,000 or so clones, of which under 85% are seen a single time; about 5% belongs to the top ten. J is TRBJ2-2 and V is TRBV6-4; tentatively, D is TRBD2 (6 bases). This specimen consisted of peripheral blood mononuclear cells (PBMCs), obtained at baseline. The TCR was taken from a human donor with classical Hodgkin lymphoma. CDR3: CASSETSRTGELFF. In nucleotides, the CDR3 is TGTGCCAGCAGCGAGACTAGTAGGACCGGGGAGCTGTTTTTT.